One and the same sample provided the 10 T cell receptor beta chains below, sequenced in a study of cytomegalovirus exposure and HLA in healthy donors. This PCR relied on a set of 60 Vbeta primers and 13 Jbeta primers. The method was immunoSEQ multiplex PCR; TCRdb's version includes in-frame clones alone and lacks a portion of them. The table includes about 240,000 clones, about four fifths detected once. The sequenced sample was PBMCs. The receptors were gathered from a woman in her thirties or forties in good health and CMV-seropositive.

This clone was detected a few times. The genes are TRBV11-2 and TRBJ2-5; D is uncertain. Trimming removed 1 base at V and 6 bases at J, with 9 bases between. Germline CDR1 is SGHAT and CDR2 is FQNNGV. The CDR3 length is 13 residues. Written as DNA, the CDR3 is TGTGCCAGCAGCTTAGTAGCCACTCAGACCCAGTACTTC. Translation gives CASSLVATQTQYF.

The genes are TRBV30 and TRBJ1-2; D not resolved. CDR3 length equals 11 residues. The V end lost 8 bases, the J end lost 7 bases, and 14 bases lay between the germline ends. Germline CDR1 GTSNPN, CDR2 SVGIG (reference sequence). As DNA, the CDR3 is TGTGCCCTAGGCGTGGCGCGTGGCTACACCTTC. This gives the protein CALGVARGYTF.

The CDR3 reads CASSPRQDYNSPLHF. The CDR3 nucleotides read TGTGCCAGCTCACCACGGCAGGATTATAATTCACCCCTCCACTTT. The V call is TRBV18, the J call TRBJ1-6; no firm D call. The CDR3 is made up of 15 amino acids. Germline V gene data show CDR1 as KGHSH and CDR2 as LQKENI. The V and J ends lost 1 base and 4 bases respectively, with 8 bases between them.

The V call is TRBV2, the J call TRBJ2-5, with 9 bases fitting TRBD1. Germline CDR1 is SNHLY and CDR2 is FYNNEI. V gave up 6 bases and J gave up 5 bases; unmatched junction bases: 7. This CDR3 comprises 14 residues. CDR3 region: CASSPGTGRETQYF. The CDR3 nucleotides are TGTGCCAGCAGCCCCGGGACAGGGAGGGAGACCCAGTACTTC.

The chain combines TRBV19 with TRBJ1-1, with TRBD1 matching over 8 bases. Germline assignment: CDR1 LNHDA and CDR2 SQIVND (reference sequence). The trim removed 6 bases at V and 6 bases at J, leaving 6 bases unmatched. The CDR3 runs to 13 residues. Written as DNA, the CDR3 is TGTGCCAGTAGCGAGGACAGGGTCTCTGAAGCTTTCTTT. This encodes CASSEDRVSEAFF. Together with reference TRBV19 and TRBJ1-1, the CDR3 gives the full variable domain: DGGITQSPKYLFRKEGQNVTLSCEQNLNHDAMYWYRQDPGQGLRLIYYSQIVNDFQKGDIAEGYSVSREKKESFPLTVTSAQKNPTAFYLCASSEDRVSEAFFGQGTRLTVV.

The gene calls are TRBV19 and TRBJ2-5, with 7 bases matching TRBD1. The better agreement between TRBJ2-7 and the DNA end casts doubt on the J call. Looked up from germline, CDR1 is LNHDA and CDR2 is SQIVND (reference sequence). This CDR3 is built from 15 residues. CDR3 sequence (DNA): TGTGCCAGTAGTATAGTGGAGACAGGGACCTACGAGCAGTACTTC. Protein sequence: CASSIVETGTYEQYF.

The chain recombines TRBV6-5 with TRBJ1-1; D is ambiguous. Looked up from germline, CDR1 is MNHEY and CDR2 is SVGAGI. V lost 4 bases, J lost 1 base, and 10 bases lay in between. The CDR3 runs to 14 residues. As DNA, the CDR3 is TGTGCCAGCAGTTTCCCGGGAGCGAACACTGAAGCTTTCTTT. Translation gives CASSFPGANTEAFF.

Details on this clone: A read error may produce the germline difference seen at one junction end. V gene TRBV11-2 combines with J gene TRBJ2-1, with 10 bases aligning to TRBD2. Germline-derived CDR1 and CDR2 are SGHAT and FQNNGV. The CDR3 is 15 residues long. Here the CDR3 DNA reads TGTGCCAGCAGCTTAGATCGGGCTAGCGGGGGCCCCGCTCTCTTC. This sequence encodes CASSLDRASGGPALF.

V gene TRBV9 combines with J gene TRBJ1-1; TRBD1 is a possible D gene (6 bases). Trimming took off 0 bases at V and 5 bases at J, with 8 bases between the two ends. Germline CDR1 is SGDLS and CDR2 is YYNGEE. The CDR3 is made up of 13 amino acids. CDR3 nucleotides: TGTGCCAGCAGCGTAGGGACAGTTACTGAAGCTTTCTTT. Residues: CASSVGTVTEAFF.

This clone showed up just a few times. The chain uses TRBV19 and TRBJ1-6; 9 bases are shared with TRBD1. Germline V gives CDR1 LNHDA, CDR2 SQIVND (reference sequence). With V trimmed by 9 bases and J by 7 bases, 1 base remained unmatched. The CDR3 consists of 12 residues. The CDR3 protein is CASGTGNSPLHF. The CDR3 DNA reads as TGTGCCAGCGGGACAGGGAATTCACCCCTCCACTTT.